This T cell receptor (beta chain) is from a study of cytomegalovirus exposure and HLA in healthy donors (dated by TCRdb to about 2017). Regarding the research as a whole: An earlier analysis of more than 550 of the donors reported 276 Gb of sequence data and around 110 million unique TCR beta sequences obtained from around 190 million T cells. Genome-wide SNP genotypes for about three fifths of the roughly 670 donors were used in a later genetic analysis, which treated that subset as a discovery cohort. To predict cytomegalovirus infection status, the study combined high-throughput TCR immunosequencing, statistical association of individual TCRs with disease status, and machine learning. Alongside the repertoire data, information on donor age, sex, ethnicity and CMV serostatus was compiled. Typing coverage differed by locus: A, B, C, DRB1 and DQB1 were typed in about 629-640 donors, DQA1 in approximately 520, DPA1 in approximately 600, and DPB1 in just under 490. A separate validation cohort of approximately 130 different subjects was used in addition to the 666-subject first cohort. HLA typing covered class I and class II loci at four-digit resolution. To study patterns of TCR occurrence, a later analysis re-analyzed previously published TCR beta repertoires from hundreds of donors and added high-resolution HLA genotyping. Because of strong linkage in the cohort, a few DR-DQ haplotypes were treated as single units for association and clustering. Rather than drawing on any new phenotypic data, the later analysis identified candidate immune exposures from TCR beta sequences and the way those sequences occurred across donors. An early release that covered 640 HLA-typed donors contained about 300 gigabases of sequencing data and tens of millions of unique TCR sequences. All discovery cohort repertoires had been generated on a single sequencing platform. On average, 235,054 unique TCR beta nucleotide sequences were sequenced per donor among roughly 430 genotyped donors of the cohort, with 15% to 20% of those sequences being non-productive. Using immunosequencing, the study profiled T cell repertoires from around 680 subjects and related those repertoires to cytomegalovirus serostatus. The study was designed to test whether signatures of past pathogen exposure could be identified by cataloging public T cell receptors. Among the roughly 390 genotyped donors, about 83% belonged to the genetic ancestry cluster associated with self-reported Caucasian donors. An earlier analysis of more than 450 of the donors used high-throughput TCR beta sequencing to judge whether each TCR beta V gene segment behaved as functional or pseudogenic.

Library creation used the immunoSEQ multiplex PCR assay. For the multiplex PCR, a mixture combining 60 forward primers for TCR Vbeta segments and 13 reverse primers for TCR Jbeta segments was used. The CDR3 region of rearranged TCR beta genes was amplified from genomic DNA with a multiplex PCR assay. The amplified TCR beta libraries were sequenced on the Illumina HiSeq System as 87-base-pair reads. Per the original workflow: In a later analysis, roughly 80 million unique TCR beta chains were counted across the approximately 640 repertoires, and roughly 10 million of these chains were shared by at least two donors. Raw reads were error-corrected and collapsed into unique sequences with a nearest-neighbor algorithm that merged closely related sequences to remove PCR and sequencing errors. To assign V, D and J gene segments, CDR3 sequences were aligned to IMGT reference sequences. For a sequence to be retained, a match of at least six nucleotides to both a V gene segment and a J gene segment was required. Rearrangements were classified as productive when the CDR3 lacked stop codons and remained in frame with V and J, and all other rearrangements were classified as non-productive. Following IMGT convention, CDR3 was defined as the stretch from the second conserved V-encoded cysteine to the conserved J-encoded phenylalanine. Sequences without an unambiguous match to a single V gene segment were excluded from the earlier analysis of approximately 560 of the donors. In an earlier analysis of approximately 560 of the donors, a V segment was called functional when productive rearrangements were above 56.7%, and segregating when the standard deviation between donors exceeded 5%. A statistical classification framework was developed to diagnose cytomegalovirus status using the catalog of TCR beta chain sequences. In a later analysis, V and J genes were assigned by comparing TCR nucleotide sequences against IMGT/GENE-DB human TR gene sequences. The TCRdist pipeline was used in a later analysis to assign CDR3 sequences and most-parsimonious VDJ recombination scenarios. In a later analysis, every TCR beta chain was defined by the combination of its CDR3 amino acid sequence and its V-gene family, and reads without a unique V-gene family were dropped. In a later analysis, nearly 600 highly shared, low-generation-probability nucleotide sequences were removed to address suspected cross-contamination and a sequencing artifact. In a later analysis, a clonal expansion index for each public chain was calculated from normalized within-repertoire ranks of inferred template counts. Generation probabilities in a later analysis came from a VDJ recombination model fitted to out-of-frame rearrangements, and those results were checked against IGoR. In a later analysis, hypergeometric tests were used to score TCR-TCR, TCR-HLA and TCR-CMV co-occurrence, with a repertoire-size bias correction applied to TCR pairs. A later analysis estimated false discovery rates by permuting HLA or CMV assignments 20 times. In a later analysis, co-occurring TCRs were grouped using DBSCAN, and TCRdist sequence similarity was added for clustering within HLA-allele-positive subsets. Repertoires with fewer than 30,000 or more than 120,000 public chains were left out of co-occurrence clustering, as were about five repertoires with anomalous nucleotide sharing. The source is immuneACCESS, and TCRdb retained only in-frame sequences with V and J called. Part of the clones is not carried over; for the studies checked, unresolved V genes explain less than half of this, and the remainder is unexplained. The DNA gave D and trimming, while V, J and clone size come from that table. The sample contains tens of thousands of clones, approximately 74% of them found a single time. The ten biggest clones cover 6.2% of the sample.

V and J are trimmed by 5 bases and 2 bases, and the gene matches miss 2 bases of the junction. The CDR3 has 12 amino acids, counting the end cysteine and phenylalanine. The CDR3 DNA has 36 bases and is translated from base 1. Reading the germline V gene (reference sequence) gives CDR1 GTSNPN and CDR2 SVGIG. Broader findings and caveats from the paper: Three of the identified cytomegalovirus-associated TCR beta chains were confirmed in vitro to be specific for cytomegalovirus antigens. Correlated functional status among segregating V segments might be attributable to linkage disequilibrium, but an unknown experimental factor could not be ruled out. In both the original and validation cohorts, the classifier was reported to diagnose cytomegalovirus status with high specificity and sensitivity. According to a later analysis, parvovirus B19, influenza, CMV and Epstein-Barr virus appeared linked to several top co-occurrence clusters. A later analysis associated about 17,000 TCR beta sequences with specific HLA alleles at a false discovery rate of 0.05. In an earlier analysis of around 600 of the donors, most TCR beta V segments were observed in productive rearrangements about 87% or about 30% of the time, broadly matching IMGT annotations. Presence/absence analyses assumed roughly uniform sequencing depth across donors, an assumption that may not hold. A later analysis found that most CMV-associated TCR beta chains appeared HLA-restricted, with HLA associations seemingly driven largely by CMV exposure. The sequencing pipeline was judged likely to have produced a cluster of highly shared sequence variants as a technical artifact. Some IMGT-functional V segments, including TRBV6-2 and TRBV6-3, could not be told apart with the 87-base-pair reads, so those segments were excluded. When HLA alleles, especially DR and DQ, strongly co-occurred, TCR associations were difficult to assign to individual alleles. Across donors, most TCR sequences were observed very rarely, whereas some public TCRs were present in many individuals. The study listed 170 or so TCR beta chains as associated with cytomegalovirus. A later genetic analysis associated a missense DCLRE1C variant with V-gene and J-gene trimming of TCR beta chains, and an independent cohort replicated the association. Because some donors lacked HLA typing at each locus, the association tests relied only on the typed subset. A later analysis found that HLA-associated TCR beta chains were more clonally expanded and had lower generation probabilities than equally common non-associated chains. The authors suggested that the approach could potentially be extended to other disease states and immunological phenotypes. In a later analysis, TCR association rates were found to vary across HLA loci, with the most associated TCRs seen for DRB1 alleles and the fewest for HLA-C alleles. A further reported finding was that TCR beta sequences accurately predicted the HLA-A and HLA-B alleles for most subjects in the first cohort. In a later genetic analysis, fewer N-insertions in productive TCRs were reported among donors in an Asian-associated ancestry cluster than the roughly 700-donor mean. CMV serostatus was the only immune exposure information available for the cohort. Around 16 rarely observed V segments, including chromosome 9 orphons, were excluded from the earlier analysis of a few hundred of the donors because counts were too low. This cohort had only TCR beta chains sequenced, and the lack of alpha or paired-chain data limited which features could be detected.

In total, roughly 710 healthy bone marrow donors made up the cohort. All cohort members were sampled while nominally healthy, although unrecorded immune exposures were likely present. The donor tested CMV seropositive, placing the donor among the roughly 300 seropositive members of the cohort. A peripheral blood sample was provided by each donor, and peripheral blood mononuclear cells were used for TCR beta sequencing. The Qiagen DNeasy Blood Extraction Kit was used to extract genomic DNA from the blood cell samples. This clone is a singleton in its sample. It lacks a known antigen. Base qualities are not recorded, but no much larger clone differs from it by a single base.

This receptor chain uses TRBV30 and TRBJ2-5; a stretch of 7 junction bases matches TRBD1. This sequence originates from a woman aged 45-60 years in good health and CMV-seropositive. Sequencing was done on a sample of PBMCs. The DNA reads TGTGCCTGGGAACAGGGGCAAGAGACCCAGTACTTC. Its translation reads: CAWEQGQETQYF. Outside the CDR3, residues come from the reference TRBV30 and TRBJ2-5 proteins, so the full variable domain is: SQTIHQWPATLVQPVGSPLSLECTVEGTSNPNLYWYRQAAGRGLQLLFYSVGIGQISSEVPQNLSASRPQDRQFILSSKKLLLSDSGFYLCAWEQGQETQYFGPGTRLLVL.